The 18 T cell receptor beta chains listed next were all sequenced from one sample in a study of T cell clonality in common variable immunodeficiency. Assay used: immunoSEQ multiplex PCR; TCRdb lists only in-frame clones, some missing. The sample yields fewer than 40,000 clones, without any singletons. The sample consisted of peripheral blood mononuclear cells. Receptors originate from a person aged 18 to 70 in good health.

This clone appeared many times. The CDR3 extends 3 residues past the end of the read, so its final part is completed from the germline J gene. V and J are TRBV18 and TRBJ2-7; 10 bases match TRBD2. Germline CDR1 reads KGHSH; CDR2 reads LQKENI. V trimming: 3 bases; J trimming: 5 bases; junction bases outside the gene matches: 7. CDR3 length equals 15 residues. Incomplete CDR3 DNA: TGTGCCAGCTCACCGACTAGCGGGCGGGGCCACGAG. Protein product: CASSPTSGRGHE. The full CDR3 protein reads CASSPTSGRGHEQYF.

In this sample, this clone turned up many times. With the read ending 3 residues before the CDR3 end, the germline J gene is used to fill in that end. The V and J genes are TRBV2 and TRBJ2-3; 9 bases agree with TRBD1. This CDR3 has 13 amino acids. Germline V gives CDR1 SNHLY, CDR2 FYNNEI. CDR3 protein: CASGTGKMETQYF. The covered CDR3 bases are TGTGCCAGCGGGACAGGGAAAATGGAGACG.

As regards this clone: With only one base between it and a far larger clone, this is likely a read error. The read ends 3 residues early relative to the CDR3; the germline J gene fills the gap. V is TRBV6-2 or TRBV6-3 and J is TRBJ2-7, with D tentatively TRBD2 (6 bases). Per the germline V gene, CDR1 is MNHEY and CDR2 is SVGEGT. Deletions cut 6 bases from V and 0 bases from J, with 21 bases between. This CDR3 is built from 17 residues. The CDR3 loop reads CASSRRRGSGISYEQYF. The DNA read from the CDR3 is TGTGCCAGCAGCCGCCGCCGCGGTAGCGGAATCTCCTACGAG.

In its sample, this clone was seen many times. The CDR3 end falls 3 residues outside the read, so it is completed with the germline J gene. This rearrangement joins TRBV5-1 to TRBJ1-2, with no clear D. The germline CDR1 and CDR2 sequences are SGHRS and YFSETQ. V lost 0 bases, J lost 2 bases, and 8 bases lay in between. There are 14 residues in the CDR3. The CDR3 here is CASSLVAANYGYTF. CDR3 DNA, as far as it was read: TGCGCCAGCAGCTTGGTGGCAGCGAACTATGGC.

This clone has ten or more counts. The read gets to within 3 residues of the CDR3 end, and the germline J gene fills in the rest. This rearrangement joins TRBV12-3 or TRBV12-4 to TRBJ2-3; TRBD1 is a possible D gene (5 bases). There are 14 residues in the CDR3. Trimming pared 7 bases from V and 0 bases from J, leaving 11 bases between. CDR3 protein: CASTQQGSTDTQYF. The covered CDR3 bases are TGTGCCAGCACCCAGCAGGGCAGCACAGATACG.

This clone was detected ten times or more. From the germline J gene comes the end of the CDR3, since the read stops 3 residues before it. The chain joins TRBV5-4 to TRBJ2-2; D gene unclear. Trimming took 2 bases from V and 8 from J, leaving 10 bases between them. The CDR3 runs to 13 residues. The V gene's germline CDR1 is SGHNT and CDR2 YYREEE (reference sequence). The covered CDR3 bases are TGTGCCAGCAGCTTCACTACGGTAGGGGAG. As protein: CASSFTTVGE. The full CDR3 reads CASSFTTVGELFF.

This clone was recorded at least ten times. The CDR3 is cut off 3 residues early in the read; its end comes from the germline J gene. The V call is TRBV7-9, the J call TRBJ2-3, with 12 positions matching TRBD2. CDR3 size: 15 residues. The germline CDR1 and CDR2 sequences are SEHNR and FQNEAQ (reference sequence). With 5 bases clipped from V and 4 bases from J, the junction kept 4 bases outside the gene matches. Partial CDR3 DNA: TGTGCCAGCAGCCCCCGACTAGCGGGGGCAGATACG. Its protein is CASSPRLAGADT. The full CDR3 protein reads CASSPRLAGADTQYF.

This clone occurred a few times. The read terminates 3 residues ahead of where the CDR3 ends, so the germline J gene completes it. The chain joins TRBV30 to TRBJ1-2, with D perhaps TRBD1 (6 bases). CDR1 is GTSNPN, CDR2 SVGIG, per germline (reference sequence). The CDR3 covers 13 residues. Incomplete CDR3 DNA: TGTGCCTGGAGTGTAGGGGGTGTCTACGAC. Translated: CAWSVGGVYD. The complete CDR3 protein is CAWSVGGVYDYTF.

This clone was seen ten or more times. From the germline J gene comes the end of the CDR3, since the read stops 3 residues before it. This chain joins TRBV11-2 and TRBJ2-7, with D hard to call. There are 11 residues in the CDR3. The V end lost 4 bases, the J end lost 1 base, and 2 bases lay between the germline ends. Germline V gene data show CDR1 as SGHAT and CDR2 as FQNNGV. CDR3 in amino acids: CASSSSYEQYF. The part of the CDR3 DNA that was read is TGTGCCAGCAGCTCGTCCTACGAG.

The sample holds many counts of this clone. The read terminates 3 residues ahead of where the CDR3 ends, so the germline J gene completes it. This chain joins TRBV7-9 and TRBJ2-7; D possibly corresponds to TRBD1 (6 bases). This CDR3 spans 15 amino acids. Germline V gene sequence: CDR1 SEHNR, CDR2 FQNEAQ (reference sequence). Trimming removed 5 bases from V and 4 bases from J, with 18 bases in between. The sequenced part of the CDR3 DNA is TGTGCCAGCAGCCGAGACAGGCGAGGGGGTTACGAG. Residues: CASSRDRRGGYE. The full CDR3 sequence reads CASSRDRRGGYEQYF.

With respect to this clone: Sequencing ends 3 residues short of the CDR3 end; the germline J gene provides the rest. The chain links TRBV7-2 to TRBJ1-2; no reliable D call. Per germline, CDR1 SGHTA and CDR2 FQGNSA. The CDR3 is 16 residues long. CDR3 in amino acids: CASSLALARSHNDYTF. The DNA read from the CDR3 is TGTGCCAGCAGCTTAGCACTAGCGAGATCCCACAATGAC.

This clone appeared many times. This CDR3 reads CASSLGLASYNEQFF. The CDR3 DNA, read in part, is TGTGCCAGCAGCCTCGGACTAGCAAGCTACAATGAG. This rearrangement joins TRBV11-3 to TRBJ2-1, with 8 bases lining up with TRBD2. The read stops 3 residues short of the end of the CDR3; the missing end is completed from the germline J gene. Germline V lookup: CDR1 SGHNT, CDR2 YENEEA. The CDR3 runs to 15 residues. After removal of 5 bases from V and 3 bases from J, the junction contained 6 bases not matched to a gene.

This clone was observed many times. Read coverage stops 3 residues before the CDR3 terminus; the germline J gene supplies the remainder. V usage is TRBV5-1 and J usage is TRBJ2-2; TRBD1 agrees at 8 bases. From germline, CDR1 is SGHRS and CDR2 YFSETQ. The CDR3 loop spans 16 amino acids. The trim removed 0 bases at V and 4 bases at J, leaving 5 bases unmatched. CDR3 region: CASSLEQGVITGELFF. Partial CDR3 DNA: TGCGCCAGCAGCTTGGAACAGGGGGTGATCACCGGGGAG.

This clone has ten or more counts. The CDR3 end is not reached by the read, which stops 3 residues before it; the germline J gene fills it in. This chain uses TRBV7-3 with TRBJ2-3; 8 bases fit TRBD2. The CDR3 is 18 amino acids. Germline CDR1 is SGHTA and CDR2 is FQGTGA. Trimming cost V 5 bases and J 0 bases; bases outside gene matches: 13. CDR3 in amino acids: CASSHRGGVRGSTDTQYF. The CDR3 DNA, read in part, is TGTGCCAGCAGCCACCGGGGGGGGGTGCGGGGTAGCACAGATACG.

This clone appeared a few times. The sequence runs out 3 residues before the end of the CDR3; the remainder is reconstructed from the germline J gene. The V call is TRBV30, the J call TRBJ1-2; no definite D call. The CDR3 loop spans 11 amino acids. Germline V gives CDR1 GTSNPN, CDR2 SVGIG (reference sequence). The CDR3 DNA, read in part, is TGTGCCTGGAGTGTGTTAGAGGGC. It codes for CAWSVLEG. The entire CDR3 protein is CAWSVLEGYTF.

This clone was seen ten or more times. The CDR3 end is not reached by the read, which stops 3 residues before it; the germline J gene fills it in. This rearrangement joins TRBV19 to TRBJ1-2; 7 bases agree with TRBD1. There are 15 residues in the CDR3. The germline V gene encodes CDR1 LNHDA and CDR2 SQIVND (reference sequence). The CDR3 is CASSIPRQGVIGYTF. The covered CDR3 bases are TGTGCCAGTAGTATTCCGAGACAGGGTGTAATCGGC.

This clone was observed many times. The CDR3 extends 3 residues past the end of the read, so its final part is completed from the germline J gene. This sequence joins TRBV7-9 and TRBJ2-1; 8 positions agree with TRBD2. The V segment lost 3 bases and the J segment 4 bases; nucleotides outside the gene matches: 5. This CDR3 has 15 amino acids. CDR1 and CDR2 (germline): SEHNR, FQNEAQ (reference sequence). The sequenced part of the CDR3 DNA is TGTGCCAGCAGCTTCGAGCTAGCGGGTTACAATGAG. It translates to CASSFELAGYNE. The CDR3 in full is CASSFELAGYNEQFF.

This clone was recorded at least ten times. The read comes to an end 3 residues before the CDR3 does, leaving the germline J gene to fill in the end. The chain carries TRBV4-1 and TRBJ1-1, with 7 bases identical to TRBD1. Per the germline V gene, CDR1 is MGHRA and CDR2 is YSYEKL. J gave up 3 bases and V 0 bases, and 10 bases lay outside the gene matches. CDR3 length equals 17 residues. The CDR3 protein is CASSQDERGPYDTEAFF. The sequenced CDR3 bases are TGCGCCAGCAGCCAAGATGAGAGGGGGCCTTACGACACTGAA.